These T cell receptor beta chains were read from a single sample in a study of blood T cell repertoires in COVID-19. The protocol was immunoSEQ multiplex PCR, while the TCRdb copy is restricted to in-frame clones and leaves out a portion. Of around 250,000 clones listed, about 87% are singletons. The sample comprised peripheral blood. Source of these receptors: a woman aged 70 to 79 with COVID-19, enrolled during active disease. Each CDR3 is given with its conserved first and last residue. Each record gives: J gene, V gene, clone size, D gene, CDR3 DNA, CDR3 protein. A D gene is named only where the DNA matches it firmly. Only some rows state a clone size, as once, few, many or a class for expanded clones.

>TRBJ2-1|TRBV15|.|TRBD1
TGTGCCACCAGCACTCAGGGGGCCTCCTACAATGAGCAGTTCTTC
CATSTQGASYNEQFF
>TRBJ1-5|TRBV6-2/TRBV6-3|.|.
TGTGCCAGCAGTCTTTCGTCTCTCCAGCCCCAGCATTTT
CASSLSSLQPQHF
>TRBJ2-5|TRBV5-8|once|TRBD2
TGTGCCAGCAGCTTGCCGGGAGGTGGAGAGACCCAGTACTTC
CASSLPGGGETQYF
>TRBJ1-2|TRBV5-4|.|TRBD1
TGTGCCAGCAGCTTAGGTATTAGGGGGCTAGTCTATGGCTACACCTTC
CASSLGIRGLVYGYTF
>TRBJ2-3|TRBV5-1|.|TRBD2
TGCGCCAGCAGCTTGGATTCAGCGGGAGTTTCAGATACGCAGTATTTT
CASSLDSAGVSDTQYF
>TRBJ2-1|TRBV5-4|.|TRBD2
TGTGCCAGCAGCATGGCTTACTCTAGCGGGAGGGGGAATGAGCAGTTCTTC
CASSMAYSSGRGNEQFF
>TRBJ2-6|TRBV5-1|.|.
TGCGCCAGCAGCTCTCGGGGTAACTCTGTGGCCAACGTCCTGACTTTC
CASSSRGNSVANVLTF
>TRBJ2-7|TRBV5-4|.|TRBD2
TGTGCCAGCAGCCCGGGACTAGCGGGACCCTCCTACGAGCAGTACTTC
CASSPGLAGPSYEQYF
>TRBJ1-4|TRBV29-1|.|.
TGCAGCGCAGCGAATGAAAAACTGTTTTTT
CSAANEKLFF
>TRBJ1-2|TRBV5-8|.|.
TGTGCCAGCAGCTTGACAGGATCGGTCCATGGCTACACCTTC
CASSLTGSVHGYTF
>TRBJ2-3|TRBV30|.|TRBD1
TGTGCCTGGAGCTCCAGGGGGCATTGGACAGATACGCAGTATTTT
CAWSSRGHWTDTQYF
>TRBJ1-1|TRBV7-9|once|TRBD1
TGTGCCAGCAGCTTAGGGACAGGTAATGAAGCTTTCTTT
CASSLGTGNEAFF
>TRBJ2-7|TRBV7-2|.|.
TGTGCCAGCAACCGCGATACAGTCGAGCAGTACTTC
CASNRDTVEQYF
>TRBJ1-2|TRBV5-1|few|TRBD1
TGCGCCAGCAGCACACCGGGACAGGGGATGTATGGCTACACCTTC
CASSTPGQGMYGYTF
>TRBJ1-1|TRBV13|.|TRBD1
TGTGCCAGCAGCTTGGAGGGGGCAGTCGTAACTTTCTTT
CASSLEGAVVTFF
>TRBJ2-1|TRBV20-1|.|.
TGCAGTGCCTCCCGCTACAATGAGCAGTTCTTC
CSASRYNEQFF
>TRBJ1-2|TRBV5-1|once|.
TGCGCCAGCAGCTTGCCAGGGGAGATCTATGGCTACACCTTC
CASSLPGEIYGYTF
>TRBJ2-7|TRBV7-2|once|.
TGTGCCAGCAGCTTATCGAGACAATACGAGCAGTACTTC
CASSLSRQYEQYF
>TRBJ1-2|TRBV28|.|.
TGTGCCAGCAGTTCCACGGGGGGCGCGGCTACCTACTATGGCTACACCTTC
CASSSTGGAATYYGYTF
>TRBJ1-5|TRBV6-5|once|.
TGTGCCAGCAGTCCAACCTGGACAAGCAATCAGCCCCAGCATTTT
CASSPTWTSNQPQHF
>TRBJ2-5|TRBV27|.|.
TGTGCCAGCAGAAAGCGGAGCGCAGAGACCCAGTACTTC
CASRKRSAETQYF
>TRBJ2-1|TRBV6-2/TRBV6-3|.|TRBD1
TGTGCCAGCAGTTTTGTGGGACAGGGGAACAATGAGCAGTTCTTC
CASSFVGQGNNEQFF
>TRBJ2-7|TRBV11-2|.|TRBD2
TGTGCCAGCAGCCGACTAGCGGGTGGCTCCTACGAGCAGTACTTC
CASSRLAGGSYEQYF
>TRBJ2-7|TRBV2|.|TRBD2
TGTGCCAGCAGGATAGCGGGAGTATACGAGCAGTACTTC
CASRIAGVYEQYF
>TRBJ1-5|TRBV30|.|TRBD1
TGTGCCTGGAGTGTACAGGGGAACCAGCCCCAGCATTTT
CAWSVQGNQPQHF
>TRBJ2-7|TRBV28|.|TRBD2
TGTGCCAGCAGTTATACCGGGACTACCACCTACGAGCAGTACTTC
CASSYTGTTTYEQYF
>TRBJ1-4|TRBV7-2|once|.
TGTGCCAGCAGCTTAGGCGGCGGATTTAATGAAAAACTGTTTTTT
CASSLGGGFNEKLFF
>TRBJ1-6|TRBV5-6|.|.
TGTGCCAGCACCTGGGGGCAAGGTAATTCACCCCTCCACTTT
CASTWGQGNSPLHF
>TRBJ2-1|TRBV14|.|TRBD1
TGTGCCAGCAGCCCTGGACAGGACAATGAGCAGTTCTTC
CASSPGQDNEQFF
>TRBJ2-5|TRBV28|.|TRBD1
TGTGCCAGCAGTTTATCGACAGGGTTCGAGACCCAGTACTTC
CASSLSTGFETQYF
>TRBJ1-2|TRBV9|.|TRBD1
TGTGCCAGCAGCGTAGATGGGACAGGGTCCTATGGCTACACCTTC
CASSVDGTGSYGYTF
>TRBJ2-7|TRBV15|.|TRBD2
TGTGCCACCAGCAGAAGCGGGGCTAGCTCCTACGAGCAGTACTTC
CATSRSGASSYEQYF
>TRBJ2-7|TRBV11-3|.|TRBD1
TGTGCCAGCAGCGATGGATCAGGTTCACAGGGGGGCTACGAGCAGTACTTC
CASSDGSGSQGGYEQYF
>TRBJ2-3|TRBV7-9|.|.
TGTGCCAGCAGTCCACCGGGAATAAGCACAGATACGCAGTATTTT
CASSPPGISTDTQYF
>TRBJ1-4|TRBV2|.|.
TGTGCCAGCAGTGAGCCGGTTAATGAAAAACTGTTTTTT
CASSEPVNEKLFF
>TRBJ1-5|TRBV5-1|few|.
TGCGCCAGCAGCTTGGAGGGCGGGCCCAATCAGCCCCAGCATTTT
CASSLEGGPNQPQHF
>TRBJ1-5|TRBV15|.|.
TGTGCCACCAGCAGAGATCGAGCTTCCCAGCCCCAGCATTTT
CATSRDRASQPQHF
>TRBJ1-5|TRBV6-6|.|TRBD1
TGTGCCAGCAGTAAGATGGACAGGGTGGGTCAGCCCCAGCATTTT
CASSKMDRVGQPQHF
>TRBJ2-7|TRBV5-1|once|TRBD2
TGCGCCAGCAGCGGTAGCGGGGGAAACTACGAGCAGTACTTC
CASSGSGGNYEQYF
>TRBJ2-7|TRBV6-5|.|TRBD1
TGTGCCAGCAGTTACTCGGCGGGACAGGTCCCCTACGAGCAGTACTTC
CASSYSAGQVPYEQYF
>TRBJ2-1|TRBV19|.|TRBD2
TGTGCCAGTAGGACTAGCGGGAGGGGTAATGAGCAGTTCTTC
CASRTSGRGNEQFF
>TRBJ2-2|TRBV7-3|.|.
TGTGCCAGCAGCCTCGGGCAGGGTGTACCCGGGGAGCTGTTTTTT
CASSLGQGVPGELFF
>TRBJ1-2|TRBV27|.|.
TGTGCCAGCAGTTTGTACAGGGATGATGGCTACACCTTC
CASSLYRDDGYTF
>TRBJ1-5|TRBV5-1|.|.
TGCGCCAGCAGCTCAGAGACAGGTTCCACTCTCTATAGCAATCAGCCCCAGCATTTT
CASSSETGSTLYSNQPQHF
>TRBJ2-2|TRBV9|.|.
TGTGCCAGCAGCGTACAGACAGGCCGGAACACCGGGGAGCTGTTTTTT
CASSVQTGRNTGELFF
>TRBJ1-4|TRBV30|.|TRBD1
TGTGCCTGGAGCCGGACAGGGGACACTAATGAAAAACTGTTTTTT
CAWSRTGDTNEKLFF
>TRBJ1-1|TRBV27|.|.
TGTGCCAGCAGCCGTTCCCCTAGATTGAACACTGAAGCTTTCTTT
CASSRSPRLNTEAFF
>TRBJ1-1|TRBV9|.|.
TGTGCCAGCAGCGTGGATGGGGTCAGGGGAGCTTTCTTT
CASSVDGVRGAFF
>TRBJ2-7|TRBV6-6|few|TRBD2
TGTGCCAGCAGGAGTGGACTAGCGGGAAGTTACGAGCAGTACTTC
CASRSGLAGSYEQYF
>TRBJ2-1|TRBV4-1|.|TRBD1
TGCGCCAGCAGCCAAGAGGGACAGGGAATTGAGCAGTTCTTC
CASSQEGQGIEQFF
>TRBJ2-5|TRBV7-9|.|.
TGTGCCAGCAGCTTATATCAGGCAGGCGAAGAGACCCAGTACTTC
CASSLYQAGEETQYF
>TRBJ2-1|TRBV2|.|.
TGTGCCAGCAGTCGGTTTAGGACAGAGCAGTTCTTC
CASSRFRTEQFF
>TRBJ2-7|TRBV7-9|.|TRBD2
TGTGCCAGCAGCTTAAGCGGGAGTGTCTTCGAGCAGTACTTC
CASSLSGSVFEQYF
>TRBJ1-2|TRBV5-1|.|TRBD1
TGCGCCAGCAGCGAATCGGGACAGCCAAATGGCTACACCTTC
CASSESGQPNGYTF
>TRBJ2-1|TRBV30|.|.
TGTGCCTGGAGTAGGAGGGCCATCAATGAGCAGTTCTTC
CAWSRRAINEQFF
>TRBJ2-2|TRBV9|.|TRBD2
TGTGCCAGCAGCGCTATTAGTCGGACTAGAACCAACACCGGGGAGCTGTTTTTT
CASSAISRTRTNTGELFF
>TRBJ2-6|TRBV3-1/TRBV3-2|once|TRBD2
TGTGCCAGCAGCCAAGATAGCGGGGTTGCCAACGTCCTGACTTTC
CASSQDSGVANVLTF
>TRBJ1-3|TRBV24-1|.|.
TGTGCCACCAGTGTTGGGCTCGGCAGGTCTGGAAACACCATATATTTT
CATSVGLGRSGNTIYF
>TRBJ2-7|TRBV28|.|.
TGTGCCAGCAACGAGGGCACGGAGACCTACGAGCAGTACTTC
CASNEGTETYEQYF
>TRBJ1-1|TRBV6-5|few|TRBD1
TGTGCCAGCACACGGGACAGGGGGCTTACTGAAGCTTTCTTT
CASTRDRGLTEAFF